This entry lists 13 T cell receptor beta chains sequenced from one sample in a study of T cell responses to AZD1222 COVID-19 vaccine. Profiling relied on immunoSEQ multiplex PCR, and the TCRdb table lists in-frame clones only, not all of them. The sample lists fewer than 120,000 clones; 88% were seen once. The sequenced sample was peripheral blood, obtained on day 0 of AZD1222 vaccination. These receptors all stem from an adult in good health.

This clone was seen only once. V gene TRBV30 combines with J gene TRBJ1-1; perhaps TRBD1 as D (6 bases). The germline CDR1 and CDR2 sequences are GTSNPN and SVGIG (reference sequence). The length of the CDR3 is 14 residues. V lost 6 bases and J 1 base, leaving 15 bases between the germline ends. CDR3 bases: TGTGCCTGCCAGGGGCGGGTGAGGAACACTGAAGCTTTCTTT. Residues: CACQGRVRNTEAFF.

The chain employs TRBV19 and TRBJ1-5; tentatively, D is TRBD1 (5 bases). V dropped 4 bases and J dropped 7 bases, with 23 bases sitting between them. CDR1 is LNHDA, CDR2 SQIVND, per germline (reference sequence). This CDR3 has 17 residues. CDR3 sequence reads: CASSTSGVGLLQQPQHF. CDR3 DNA sequence: TGTGCCAGTAGTACTTCCGGGGTGGGACTCCTGCAACAGCCCCAGCATTTT.

This chain links TRBV5-5 with TRBJ1-2, with 9 bases identical to TRBD1. CDR3 length equals 15 residues. The germline V gene has CDR1 SGHKS and CDR2 YYEKEE (reference sequence). Losses at the gene ends were 2 bases for V and 4 bases for J; bases not matched to a gene: 6. CDR3 sequence reads: CASSFDRGDSYGYTF. DNA of the CDR3: TGTGCCAGCAGCTTCGACAGGGGGGATAGCTATGGCTACACCTTC.

The rearrangement joins TRBV7-9 to TRBJ2-4; D might be TRBD2 (6 bases). This CDR3 is 14 amino acids long. The germline V gene has CDR1 SEHNR and CDR2 FQNEAQ (reference sequence). Trimming took off 5 bases at V and 6 bases at J, with 14 bases between the two ends. The CDR3 DNA reads TGTGCCAGCAGCGGGGGGTTGGTTGGAAACATTCAGTACTTC. It codes for CASSGGLVGNIQYF.

The chain couples TRBV5-8 to TRBJ2-1, with D tentatively TRBD2 (5 bases). The germline CDR1 and CDR2 sequences are SGHTS and YDEGEE. This CDR3 spans 18 amino acids. V was shortened by 2 bases and J by 7 bases, with 25 bases between the two germline ends. The CDR3 DNA is TGTGCCAGCAGCTTTTTATGGGGAGACGACTTTCGGTTTAATGAGCAGTTCTTC. Translation gives CASSFLWGDDFRFNEQFF.

The V and J genes are TRBV27 and TRBJ2-7, with TRBD2 matching 9 bases. This CDR3 spans 15 amino acids. V lost 2 bases, J lost 4 bases, and 6 bases stayed unmatched. Germline V gives CDR1 MNHEY, CDR2 SMNVEV (reference sequence). CDR3 DNA sequence: TGTGCCAGCAGTTTAGGGGCTAGCGGGACGTACGAGCAGTACTTC. It translates to CASSLGASGTYEQYF.

The rearrangement uses TRBV15 and TRBJ2-7; tentatively, D is TRBD1 (6 bases). The V end was cut by 1 base, the J end by 9 bases, with 10 bases between. The germline gives CDR1 LNHNV, CDR2 YYDKDF (reference sequence). This CDR3 has 12 amino acids. The CDR3 sequence: CATSRGEGGQYF. CDR3 DNA sequence: TGTGCCACCAGCAGAGGGGAAGGGGGGCAGTACTTC.

The chain employs TRBV7-9 and TRBJ1-1; a possible D gene is TRBD1 (5 bases). Germline CDR1 SEHNR, CDR2 FQNEAQ (reference sequence). The V gene lost 5 bases and the J gene lost 0 bases, with 19 bases spanning the gap. The CDR3 length is 17 residues. CDR3 sequence (DNA): TGTGCCAGCAGCCCACCATGGCGAGGGGTCATGAACACTGAAGCTTTCTTT. Protein sequence: CASSPPWRGVMNTEAFF.

The chain's CDR3 is CASSPRTRNGELFF. The CDR3 coding sequence is TGTGCCAGCAGCCCAAGGACTAGAAACGGGGAGCTGTTTTTT. The chain has TRBV7-2 and TRBJ2-2, with 7 positions matching TRBD2. This CDR3 region has 14 residues. Germline-derived CDR1 and CDR2 are SGHTA and FQGNSA. The V gene end was trimmed by 5 bases and the J gene end by 7 bases; junction bases not matched to a gene: 7.

This chain joins TRBV5-6 and TRBJ2-3; 14 bases are shared with TRBD2. Germline-derived CDR1 and CDR2 are SGHDT and YYEEEE. The CDR3 covers 16 residues. J was trimmed by 6 bases and V by 3 bases; bases with no gene match: 6. DNA of the CDR3: TGTGCCAGCAGCTCGTGGACTAGCGGGAGGCTGGATACGCAGTATTTT. The encoded protein is CASSSWTSGRLDTQYF.

J is TRBJ2-7 and V is TRBV30; 10 nucleotides match TRBD2. Germline assignment: CDR1 GTSNPN and CDR2 SVGIG (reference sequence). This CDR3 has 16 amino acids. V dropped 3 bases and J dropped 2; count of bases not matched to a gene: 10. CDR3 region: CAWRLAGGYGAYEQYF. As DNA, the CDR3 is TGTGCCTGGAGATTAGCGGGAGGCTACGGGGCCTACGAGCAGTACTTC.

The V call is TRBV18, the J call TRBJ1-1, with D unclear. V was shortened by 3 bases and J by 9 bases, with 14 bases between the two germline ends. CDR1 and CDR2 from the germline V gene are KGHSH and LQKENI. The CDR3 is 13 residues long. In nucleotides, the CDR3 is TGTGCCAGCTCACCGATAAAGGATAGGCAAGCTTTCTTT. Its translation is CASSPIKDRQAFF. The full variable domain, its missing parts supplied by reference TRBV18 and TRBJ1-1, is NAGVMQNPRHLVRRRGQEARLRCSPMKGHSHVYWYRQLPEEGLKFMVYLQKENIIDESGMPKERFSAEFPKEGPSILRIQQVVRGDSAAYFCASSPIKDRQAFFGQGTRLTVV.

This chain connects TRBV5-8 to TRBJ2-3; D gene ambiguous. V lost 2 bases and J 5 bases, leaving 9 bases between the germline ends. Germline CDR1 and CDR2: SGHTS and YDEGEE. This CDR3 contains 13 residues. In DNA, the CDR3 is TGTGCCAGCAGCTTTGTGTTGGAAGATACGCAGTATTTT. Its translation is CASSFVLEDTQYF.